The 13 T cell receptor beta chains presented below share a single source sample, sequenced in a study of blood T cells in healthy people across ages. The use of a sample-barcoded 5' primer and a J-beta primer mix characterized a second PCR of roughly 6 to 11 cycles. TCRdb processed the 5' RACE reads anew with MiXCR; each CDR3 protein has one entry. This sample has about 1.4 million distinct CDR3 sequences; approximately 59% occur once, and the top ten carry about 6.7%. What was sequenced was blood. The receptors here all came from a man aged 18 to 29 in good health.

V gene TRBV5-1 combines with J gene TRBJ2-7; 8 bases fit TRBD1. The last part of the DNA fits TRBJ2-5 better; the J call may be wrong. The CDR3 is made up of 14 amino acids. Germline lookup yields CDR1 SGHRS and CDR2 YFSETQ. CDR3 coding DNA: TGCGCCAGCAGCCCTACCCAGGGGGCCGGGACCCAGTACTTC. Protein sequence: CASSPTQGAGTQYF.

This clonotype was seen a few times. The chain joins TRBV11-2 to TRBJ2-5; D not certain. This CDR3 contains 14 residues. Germline CDR1 reads SGHAT; CDR2 reads FQNNGV. The V end was cut by 3 bases, the J end by 1 base, with 9 bases between. In DNA, the CDR3 is TGTGCCAGCAGCTTTATAGAGAGCCAAGAGACCCAGTACTTC. It encodes CASSFIESQETQYF.

This chain joins TRBV11-1 and TRBJ2-1; the D gene could be TRBD1 or TRBD2 (5 bases each). CDR3 size: 15 residues. Germline CDR1 reads SGHAT; CDR2 reads FQDESV (reference sequence). V was cut by 9 bases and J by 6 bases, with 21 bases left in between. The CDR3 loop reads CASNLPGREPNEQFF. For the CDR3, the DNA is TGTGCCAGTAACCTACCGGGACGGGAACCCAATGAGCAGTTCTTC.

The table lists this clonotype with a count of one. The gene calls are TRBV7-2 and TRBJ2-5; D perhaps matches TRBD2 (5 bases). The length of the CDR3 is 14 residues. V was clipped by 7 bases and J by 1 base, with 13 bases between them. The V gene's germline CDR1 is SGHTA and CDR2 FQGNSA. DNA for the CDR3: TGTGCCAGCACCTCGAGGGCAGCCCAAGAGACCCAGTACTTC. Its protein product is CASTSRAAQETQYF.

The CDR3 here is CASSPIAGGFYEQFF. The CDR3 coding sequence is TGTGCCAGCAGCCCTATAGCGGGAGGATTCTATGAGCAGTTCTTC. The V and J genes are TRBV27 and TRBJ2-1; 10 positions agree with TRBD2. With 6 bases clipped from V and 8 bases from J, the junction kept 10 bases outside the gene matches. The CDR3 totals 15 residues. Germline V lookup: CDR1 MNHEY, CDR2 SMNVEV (reference sequence).

The chain links TRBV4-2 to TRBJ1-5, with D perhaps TRBD1 (5 bases). This CDR3 region has 15 residues. The V end was cut by 3 bases, the J end by 4 bases, with 13 bases between. Germline V gives CDR1 LGHNA, CDR2 YNFKEQ. For the CDR3, the DNA is TGTGCCAGCAGCCAGGGGGATAATCAGAATCAGCCCCAGCATTTT. Encoded protein: CASSQGDNQNQPQHF.

The V call is TRBV7-2, the J call TRBJ1-2, with D uncertain. CDR1 and CDR2 from the germline V gene are SGHTA and FQGNSA. CDR3 length: 14 residues. V was cut by 2 bases and J by 8 bases, with 15 bases left in between. The CDR3: CASSLSSTQVGYTF. In nucleotides, the CDR3 is TGTGCCAGCAGCTTAAGCTCGACGCAGGTGGGCTACACCTTC.

This clonotype has more than one count but fewer than ten. The rearrangement links TRBV6-5 to TRBJ2-3, with a weak D call TRBD2 (6 bases). Germline CDR1 reads MNHEY; CDR2 reads SVGAGI. The germline V and J ends were trimmed by 7 bases and 5 bases, with 13 bases remaining between them. The CDR3 is made up of 13 amino acids. CDR3 in amino acids: CASIRVGGDTQYF. The CDR3 DNA is TGTGCCAGCATTCGTGTGGGAGGAGATACGCAGTATTTT.

The chain carries TRBV10-1 and TRBJ2-7; 9 bases match TRBD2. With 2 bases clipped from V and 6 bases from J, the junction kept 8 bases outside the gene matches. Germline loops: CDR1 WNHNN, CDR2 SYGVQD (reference sequence). The CDR3 is 15 residues long. The DNA of the CDR3 is TGCGCCAGCAGTGAGAGCCTAGCGGGACCCACCGAGCAGTACTTC. Its protein product is CASSESLAGPTEQYF.

This clonotype was detected a few times. This chain uses TRBV20-1 with TRBJ2-1; D uncertain. V gave up 2 bases and J gave up 3 bases, with 11 bases separating them. Germline V gene sequence: CDR1 DFQATT, CDR2 SNEGSKA (reference sequence). The CDR3 totals 14 residues. Written as DNA, the CDR3 is TGCAGTGCTAGAAATCCCTTAGGCTACAATGAGCAGTTCTTC. Translating it yields CSARNPLGYNEQFF.

The gene calls are TRBV6-2 or TRBV6-3 and TRBJ1-1; no reliable D call. Looked up from germline, CDR1 is MNHEY and CDR2 is SVGEGT. V lost 5 bases to trimming and J lost 1 base, with 8 bases between them. The CDR3 is 13 residues long. CDR3 sequence reads: CASSLQKNTEAFF. In DNA form, the CDR3 reads TGTGCCAGCAGTCTACAGAAGAACACTGAAGCTTTCTTT.

V gene TRBV4-3 combines with J gene TRBJ1-5; a possible D gene is TRBD1 (6 bases). V was clipped by 2 bases and J by 3 bases, with 20 bases between them. This CDR3 has 18 residues. Germline CDR1 is LGHNA and CDR2 is YSLEER. CDR3 DNA sequence: TGCGCCAGCAGCCAAAGTTATGGGCCGGACAGTTACAATCAGCCCCAGCATTTT. Amino acid sequence: CASSQSYGPDSYNQPQHF.

V gene TRBV7-6 combines with J gene TRBJ2-7, with 13 bases fitting TRBD2. From germline, CDR1 is SGHVS and CDR2 FNYEAQ. CDR3 size: 16 residues. Trimming took 4 bases from V and 5 from J; bases not matched to a gene: 8. CDR3 nucleotides: TGTGCCAGCAGCTCGGGACTAGCGGGAAATAGGGACGAGCAGTACTTC. Encoded protein: CASSSGLAGNRDEQYF.